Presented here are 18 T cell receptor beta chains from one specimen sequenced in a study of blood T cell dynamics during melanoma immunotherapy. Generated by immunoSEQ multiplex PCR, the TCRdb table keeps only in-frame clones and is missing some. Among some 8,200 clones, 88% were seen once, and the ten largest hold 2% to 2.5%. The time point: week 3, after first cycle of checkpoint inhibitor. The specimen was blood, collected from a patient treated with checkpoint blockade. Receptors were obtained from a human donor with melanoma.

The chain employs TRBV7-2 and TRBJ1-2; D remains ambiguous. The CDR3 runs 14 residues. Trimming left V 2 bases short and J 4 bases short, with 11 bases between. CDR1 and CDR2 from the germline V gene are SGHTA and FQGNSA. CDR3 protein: CASSLLGGAYGYTF. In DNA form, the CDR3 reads TGTGCCAGCAGCTTATTGGGAGGAGCCTATGGCTACACCTTC.

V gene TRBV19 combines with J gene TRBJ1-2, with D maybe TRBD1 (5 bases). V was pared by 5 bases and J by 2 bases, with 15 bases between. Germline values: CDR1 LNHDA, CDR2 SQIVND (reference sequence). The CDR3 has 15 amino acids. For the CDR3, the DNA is TGTGCCAGTAGTCCCCCCCGGGGCAGAAACTATGGCTACACCTTC. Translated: CASSPPRGRNYGYTF.

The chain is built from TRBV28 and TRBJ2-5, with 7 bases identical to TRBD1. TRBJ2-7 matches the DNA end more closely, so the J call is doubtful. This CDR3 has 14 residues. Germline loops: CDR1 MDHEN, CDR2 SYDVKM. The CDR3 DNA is TGTGCCAGCAGGGGGACAGACCGGTCCTACGAGCAGTACTTC. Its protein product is CASRGTDRSYEQYF.

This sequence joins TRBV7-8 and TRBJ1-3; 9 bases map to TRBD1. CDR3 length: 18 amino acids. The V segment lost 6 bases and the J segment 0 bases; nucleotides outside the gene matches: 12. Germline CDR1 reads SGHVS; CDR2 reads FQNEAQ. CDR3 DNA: TGTGCCAGCAGGGGAAAGATGGGACAGGGATACTCTGGAAACACCATATATTTT. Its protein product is CASRGKMGQGYSGNTIYF. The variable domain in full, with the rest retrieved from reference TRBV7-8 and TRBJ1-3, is GAGVSQSPRYKVAKRGQDVALRCDPISGHVSLFWYQQALGQGPEFLTYFQNEAQLDKSGLPSDRFFAERPEGSVSTLKIQRTQQEDSAVYLCASRGKMGQGYSGNTIYFGEGSWLTVV.

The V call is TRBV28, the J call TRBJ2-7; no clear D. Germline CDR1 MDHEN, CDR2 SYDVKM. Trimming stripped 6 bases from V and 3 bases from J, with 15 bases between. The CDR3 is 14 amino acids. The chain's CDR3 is CASRDPGPSYEQYF. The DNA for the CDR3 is TGTGCCAGCAGGGATCCCGGGCCGAGCTACGAGCAGTACTTC.

CDR3 nucleotides: TGTGCCAGCAGCTTCGACAGTAGCCCTAACTATGGCTACACCTTC. Its translation is CASSFDSSPNYGYTF. The J gene is TRBJ1-2, the V gene TRBV7-2, with D tentatively TRBD1 (5 bases). V lost 3 bases and J 0 bases, leaving 11 bases between the germline ends. Germline CDR1 SGHTA, CDR2 FQGNSA. This CDR3 comprises 15 residues.

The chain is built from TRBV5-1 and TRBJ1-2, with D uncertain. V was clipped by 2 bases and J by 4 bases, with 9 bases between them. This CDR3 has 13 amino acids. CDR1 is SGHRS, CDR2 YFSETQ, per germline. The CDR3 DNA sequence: TGCGCCAGCAGCTTAGATTGGGCCTATGGCTACACCTTC. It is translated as CASSLDWAYGYTF.

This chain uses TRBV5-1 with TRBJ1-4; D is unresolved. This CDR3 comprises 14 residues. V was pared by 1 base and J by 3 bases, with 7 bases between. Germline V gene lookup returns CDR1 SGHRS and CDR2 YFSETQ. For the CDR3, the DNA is TGCGCCAGCAGCTTGACATTTCCTAATGAAAAACTGTTTTTT. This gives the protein CASSLTFPNEKLFF. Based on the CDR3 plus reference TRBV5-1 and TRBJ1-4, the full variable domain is KAGVTQTPRYLIKTRGQQVTLSCSPISGHRSVSWYQQTPGQGLQFLFEYFSETQRNKGNFPGRFSGRQFSNSRSEMNVSTLELGDSALYLCASSLTFPNEKLFFGSGTQLSVL.

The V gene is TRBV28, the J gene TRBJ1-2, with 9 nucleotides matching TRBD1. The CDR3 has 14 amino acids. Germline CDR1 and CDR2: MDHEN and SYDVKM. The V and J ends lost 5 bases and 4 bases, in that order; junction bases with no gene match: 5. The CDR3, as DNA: TGTGCCAGCAGTCCAACAGGGGGCGGCTATGGCTACACCTTC. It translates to CASSPTGGGYGYTF.

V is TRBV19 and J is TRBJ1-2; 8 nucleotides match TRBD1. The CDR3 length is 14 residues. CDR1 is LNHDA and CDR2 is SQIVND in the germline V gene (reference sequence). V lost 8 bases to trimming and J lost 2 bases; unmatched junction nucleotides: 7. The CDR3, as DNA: TGTGCCAGTGGTAAGGACAGGGCCAACTATGGCTACACCTTC. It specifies CASGKDRANYGYTF.

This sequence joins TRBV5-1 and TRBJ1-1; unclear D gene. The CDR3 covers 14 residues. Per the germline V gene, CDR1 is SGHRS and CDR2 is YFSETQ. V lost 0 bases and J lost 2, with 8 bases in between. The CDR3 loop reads CASSLDPGNTEAFF. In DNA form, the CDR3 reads TGCGCCAGCAGCTTGGATCCGGGAAACACTGAAGCTTTCTTT.

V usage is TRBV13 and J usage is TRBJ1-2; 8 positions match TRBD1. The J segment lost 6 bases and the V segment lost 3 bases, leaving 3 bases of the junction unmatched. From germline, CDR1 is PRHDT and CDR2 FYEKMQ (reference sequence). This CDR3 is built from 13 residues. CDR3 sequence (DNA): TGTGCCAGCAGCTTGACAGGGGTCAATGGCTACACCTTC. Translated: CASSLTGVNGYTF.

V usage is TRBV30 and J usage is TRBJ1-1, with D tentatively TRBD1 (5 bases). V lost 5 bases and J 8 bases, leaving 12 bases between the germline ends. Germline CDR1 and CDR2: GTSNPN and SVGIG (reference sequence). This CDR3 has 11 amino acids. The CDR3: CAWGRDGEAFF. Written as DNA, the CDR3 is TGTGCCTGGGGAAGGGACGGCGAAGCTTTCTTT.

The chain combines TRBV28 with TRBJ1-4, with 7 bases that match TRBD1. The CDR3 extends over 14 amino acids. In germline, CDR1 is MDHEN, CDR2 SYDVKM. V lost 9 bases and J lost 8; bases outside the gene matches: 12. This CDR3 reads CASYGGGQWEKLFF. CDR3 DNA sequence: TGTGCCAGTTACGGGGGGGGACAGTGGGAAAAACTGTTTTTT.

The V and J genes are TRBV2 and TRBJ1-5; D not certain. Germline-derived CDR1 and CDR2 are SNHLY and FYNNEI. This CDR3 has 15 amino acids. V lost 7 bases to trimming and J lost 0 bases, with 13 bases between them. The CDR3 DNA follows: TGTGCCAGCACTCGGGGAGGGAATAGCAATCAGCCCCAGCATTTT. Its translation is CASTRGGNSNQPQHF.

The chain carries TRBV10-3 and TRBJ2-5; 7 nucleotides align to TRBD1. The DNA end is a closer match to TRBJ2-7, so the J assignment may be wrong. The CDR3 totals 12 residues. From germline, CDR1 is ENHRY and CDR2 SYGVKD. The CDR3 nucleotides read TGTGCCATCAGGGAGACAGGGTACGAGCAGTACTTC. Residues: CAIRETGYEQYF.

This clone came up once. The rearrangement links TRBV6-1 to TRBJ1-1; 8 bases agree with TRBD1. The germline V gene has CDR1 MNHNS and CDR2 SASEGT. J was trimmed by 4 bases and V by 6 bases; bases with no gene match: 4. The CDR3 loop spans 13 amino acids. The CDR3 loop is CASRGQGSTEAFF. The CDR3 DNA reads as TGTGCCAGCAGAGGACAGGGAAGCACTGAAGCTTTCTTT.

In DNA, the CDR3 is TGTGCCAGCAGCTTATCAGGGGGAGCTTTCTTT. Translating gives CASSLSGGAFF. This rearrangement joins TRBV11-2 to TRBJ1-1, with 7 bases that match TRBD1. The CDR3 is 11 amino acids. CDR1 and CDR2 (germline): SGHAT, FQNNGV. The J segment lost 10 bases and the V segment lost 2 bases, leaving 1 base of the junction unmatched.